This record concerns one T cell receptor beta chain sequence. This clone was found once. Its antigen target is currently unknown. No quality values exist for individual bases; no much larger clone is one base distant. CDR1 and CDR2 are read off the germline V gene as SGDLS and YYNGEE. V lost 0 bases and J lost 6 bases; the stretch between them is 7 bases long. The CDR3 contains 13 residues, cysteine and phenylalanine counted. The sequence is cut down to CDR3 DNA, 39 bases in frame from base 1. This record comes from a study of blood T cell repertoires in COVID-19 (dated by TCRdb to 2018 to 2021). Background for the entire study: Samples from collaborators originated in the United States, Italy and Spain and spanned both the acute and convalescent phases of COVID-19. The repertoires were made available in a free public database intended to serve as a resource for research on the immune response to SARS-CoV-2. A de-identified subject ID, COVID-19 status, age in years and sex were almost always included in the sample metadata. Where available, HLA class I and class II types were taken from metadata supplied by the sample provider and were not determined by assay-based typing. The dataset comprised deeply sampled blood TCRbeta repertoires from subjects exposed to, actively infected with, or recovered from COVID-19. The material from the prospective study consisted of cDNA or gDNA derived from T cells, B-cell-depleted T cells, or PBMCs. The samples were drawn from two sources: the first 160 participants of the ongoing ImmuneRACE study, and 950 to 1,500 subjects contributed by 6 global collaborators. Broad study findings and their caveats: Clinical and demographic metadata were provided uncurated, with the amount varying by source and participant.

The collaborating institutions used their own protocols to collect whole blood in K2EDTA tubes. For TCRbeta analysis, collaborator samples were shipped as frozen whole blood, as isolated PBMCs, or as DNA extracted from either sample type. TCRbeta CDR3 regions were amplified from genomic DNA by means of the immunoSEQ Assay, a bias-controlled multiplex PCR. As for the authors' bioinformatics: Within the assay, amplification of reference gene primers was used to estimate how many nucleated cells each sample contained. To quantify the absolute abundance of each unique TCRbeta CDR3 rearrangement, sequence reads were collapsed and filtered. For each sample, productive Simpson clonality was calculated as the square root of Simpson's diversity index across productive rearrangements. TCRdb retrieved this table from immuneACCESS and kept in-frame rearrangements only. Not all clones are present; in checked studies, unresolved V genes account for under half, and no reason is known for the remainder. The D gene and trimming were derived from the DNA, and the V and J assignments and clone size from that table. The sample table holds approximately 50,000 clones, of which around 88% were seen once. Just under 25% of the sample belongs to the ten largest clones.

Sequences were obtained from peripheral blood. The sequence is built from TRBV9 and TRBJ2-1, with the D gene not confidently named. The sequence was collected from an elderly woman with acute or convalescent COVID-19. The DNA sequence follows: TGTGCCAGCAGCGTAGGGAGCGTCAATGAGCAGTTCTTC. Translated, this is CASSVGSVNEQFF.